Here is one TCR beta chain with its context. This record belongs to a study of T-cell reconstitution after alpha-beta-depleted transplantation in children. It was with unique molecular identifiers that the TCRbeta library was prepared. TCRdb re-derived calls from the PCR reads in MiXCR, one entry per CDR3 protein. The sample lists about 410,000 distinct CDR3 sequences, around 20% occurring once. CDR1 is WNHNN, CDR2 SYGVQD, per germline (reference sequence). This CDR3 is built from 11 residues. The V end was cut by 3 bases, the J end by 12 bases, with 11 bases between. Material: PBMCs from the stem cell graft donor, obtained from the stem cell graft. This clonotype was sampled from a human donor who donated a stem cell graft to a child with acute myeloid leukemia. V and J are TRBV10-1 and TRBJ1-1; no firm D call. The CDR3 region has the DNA TGCGCCAGCAGTGACGGGTTGGGGACTTTCTTT. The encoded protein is CASSDGLGTFF.